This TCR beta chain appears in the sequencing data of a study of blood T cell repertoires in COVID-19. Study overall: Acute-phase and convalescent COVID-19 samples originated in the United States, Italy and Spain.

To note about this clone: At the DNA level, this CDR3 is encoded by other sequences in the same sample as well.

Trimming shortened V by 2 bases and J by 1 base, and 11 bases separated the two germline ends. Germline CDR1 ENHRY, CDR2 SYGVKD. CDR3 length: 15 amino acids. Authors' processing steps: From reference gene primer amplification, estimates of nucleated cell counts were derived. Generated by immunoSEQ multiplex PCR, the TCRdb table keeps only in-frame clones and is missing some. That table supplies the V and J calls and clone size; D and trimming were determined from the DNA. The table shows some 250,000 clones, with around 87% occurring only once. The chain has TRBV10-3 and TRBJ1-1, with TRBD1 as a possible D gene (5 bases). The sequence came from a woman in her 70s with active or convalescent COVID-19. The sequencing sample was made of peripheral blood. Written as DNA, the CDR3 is TGTGCCATCAGTGAGGGGGGGACGGCGAACACTGAAGCTTTCTTT. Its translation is CAISEGGTANTEAFF.